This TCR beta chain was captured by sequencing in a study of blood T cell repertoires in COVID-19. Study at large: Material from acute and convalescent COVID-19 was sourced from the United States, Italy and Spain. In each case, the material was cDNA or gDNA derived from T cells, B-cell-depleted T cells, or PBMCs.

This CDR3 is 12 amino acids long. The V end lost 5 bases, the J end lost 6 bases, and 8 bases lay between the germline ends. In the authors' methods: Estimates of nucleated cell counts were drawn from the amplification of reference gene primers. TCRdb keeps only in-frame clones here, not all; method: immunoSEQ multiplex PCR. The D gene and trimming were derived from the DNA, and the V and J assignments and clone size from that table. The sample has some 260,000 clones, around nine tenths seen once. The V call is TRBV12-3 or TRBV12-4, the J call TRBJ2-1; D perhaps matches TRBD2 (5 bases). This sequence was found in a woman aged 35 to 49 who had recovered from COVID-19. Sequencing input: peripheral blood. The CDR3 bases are TGTGCCAGCAGTCGGAGCGGCAATGAGCAGTTCTTC. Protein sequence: CASSRSGNEQFF.